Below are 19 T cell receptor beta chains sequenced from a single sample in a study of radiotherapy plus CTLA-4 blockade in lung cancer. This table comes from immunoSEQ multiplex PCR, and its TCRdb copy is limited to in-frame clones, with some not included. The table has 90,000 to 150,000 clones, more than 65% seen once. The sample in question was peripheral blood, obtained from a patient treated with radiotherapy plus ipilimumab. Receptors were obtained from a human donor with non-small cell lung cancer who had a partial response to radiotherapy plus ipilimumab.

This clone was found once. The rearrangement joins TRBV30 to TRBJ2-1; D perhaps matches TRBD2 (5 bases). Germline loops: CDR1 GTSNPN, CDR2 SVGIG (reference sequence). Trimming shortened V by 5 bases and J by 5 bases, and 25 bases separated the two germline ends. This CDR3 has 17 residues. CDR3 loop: CAWESQRNTIINNEQFF. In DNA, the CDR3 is TGTGCCTGGGAAAGTCAGCGGAATACGATAATAAACAATGAGCAGTTCTTC. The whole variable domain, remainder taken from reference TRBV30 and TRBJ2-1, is SQTIHQWPATLVQPVGSPLSLECTVEGTSNPNLYWYRQAAGRGLQLLFYSVGIGQISSEVPQNLSASRPQDRQFILSSKKLLLSDSGFYLCAWESQRNTIINNEQFFGPGTRLTVL.

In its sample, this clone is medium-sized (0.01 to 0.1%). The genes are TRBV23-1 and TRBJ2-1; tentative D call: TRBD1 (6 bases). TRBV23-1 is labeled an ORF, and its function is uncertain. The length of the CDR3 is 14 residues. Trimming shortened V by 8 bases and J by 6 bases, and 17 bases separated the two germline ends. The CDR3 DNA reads TGCGCCAGCCCATTTCAGGGGCAGGGCAATGAGCAGTTCTTC. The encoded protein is CASPFQGQGNEQFF.

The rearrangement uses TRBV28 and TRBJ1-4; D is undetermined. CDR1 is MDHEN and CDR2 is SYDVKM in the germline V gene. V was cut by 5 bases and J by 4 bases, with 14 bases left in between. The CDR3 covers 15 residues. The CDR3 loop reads CASSRGHTFNEKLFF. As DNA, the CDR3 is TGTGCCAGCAGTCGAGGGCACACCTTTAATGAAAAACTGTTTTTT.

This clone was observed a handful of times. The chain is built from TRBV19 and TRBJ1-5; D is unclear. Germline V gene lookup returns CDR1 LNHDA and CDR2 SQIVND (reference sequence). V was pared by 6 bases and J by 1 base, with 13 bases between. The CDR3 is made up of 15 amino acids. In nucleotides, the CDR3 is TGTGCCAGTAGCCATGCTACTAGGAGCAATCAGCCCCAGCATTTT. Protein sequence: CASSHATRSNQPQHF.

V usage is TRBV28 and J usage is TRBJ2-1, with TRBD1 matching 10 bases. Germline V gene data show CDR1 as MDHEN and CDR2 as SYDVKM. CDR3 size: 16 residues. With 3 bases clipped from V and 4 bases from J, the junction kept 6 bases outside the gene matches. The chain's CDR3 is CASSFSGTGDYNEQFF. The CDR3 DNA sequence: TGTGCCAGCAGTTTTTCTGGGACAGGGGATTACAATGAGCAGTTCTTC.

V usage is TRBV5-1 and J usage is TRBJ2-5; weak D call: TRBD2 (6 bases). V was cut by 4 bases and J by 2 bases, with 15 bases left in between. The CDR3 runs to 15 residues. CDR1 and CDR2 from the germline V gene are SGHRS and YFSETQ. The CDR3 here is CASSTLGSGQETQYF. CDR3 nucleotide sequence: TGCGCCAGCAGCACCCTGGGTAGCGGACAAGAGACCCAGTACTTC.

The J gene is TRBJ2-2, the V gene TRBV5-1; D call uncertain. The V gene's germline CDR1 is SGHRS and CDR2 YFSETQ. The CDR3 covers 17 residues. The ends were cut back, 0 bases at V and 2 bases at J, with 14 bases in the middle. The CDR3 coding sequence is TGCGCCAGCAGCTTGGGACTTCAGCCCTTCAACACCGGGGAGCTGTTTTTT. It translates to CASSLGLQPFNTGELFF.

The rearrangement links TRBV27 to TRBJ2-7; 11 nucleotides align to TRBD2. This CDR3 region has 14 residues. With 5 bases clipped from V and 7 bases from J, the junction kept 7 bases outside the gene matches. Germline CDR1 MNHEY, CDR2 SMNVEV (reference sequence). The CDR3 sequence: CASSELAGDFEQYV. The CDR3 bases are TGTGCCAGCAGTGAACTAGCGGGAGACTTTGAGCAGTACGTC.

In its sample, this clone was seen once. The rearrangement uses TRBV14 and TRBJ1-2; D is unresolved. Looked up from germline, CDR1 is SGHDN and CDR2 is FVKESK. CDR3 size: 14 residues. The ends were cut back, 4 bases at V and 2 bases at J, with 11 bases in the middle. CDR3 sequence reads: CASSPDGGNYGYTF. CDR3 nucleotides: TGTGCCAGCAGCCCCGACGGCGGGAACTATGGCTACACCTTC.

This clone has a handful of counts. The CDR3 is CASSRDRGSQPQHF. As DNA, the CDR3 is TGTGCCAGCAGCCGAGACAGGGGTTCTCAGCCCCAGCATTTT. This chain connects TRBV5-5 to TRBJ1-5; TRBD1 matches at 8 bases. Germline CDR1 and CDR2: SGHKS and YYEKEE (reference sequence). The CDR3 spans 14 residues. Trimming took 4 bases from V and 6 from J; bases not matched to a gene: 6.

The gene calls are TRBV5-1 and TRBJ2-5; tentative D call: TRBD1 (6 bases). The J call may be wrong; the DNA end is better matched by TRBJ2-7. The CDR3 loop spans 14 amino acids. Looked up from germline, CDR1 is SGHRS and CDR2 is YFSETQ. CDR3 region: CASSLAGATGEQYF. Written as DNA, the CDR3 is TGCGCCAGCAGCTTGGCAGGGGCGACGGGCGAGCAGTACTTC.

The CDR3 DNA reads TGTGCCAGTAGTATCTTGGGACAGGGGTTTGTCGAGCAGTACTTC. Amino acid sequence: CASSILGQGFVEQYF. The V and J genes are TRBV19 and TRBJ2-7; 10 nucleotides align to TRBD1. Per the germline V gene, CDR1 is LNHDA and CDR2 is SQIVND (reference sequence). The junction had 8 bases not matched to a gene; V was cut back by 3 bases and J by 6 bases. The CDR3 sequence is 15 residues long.

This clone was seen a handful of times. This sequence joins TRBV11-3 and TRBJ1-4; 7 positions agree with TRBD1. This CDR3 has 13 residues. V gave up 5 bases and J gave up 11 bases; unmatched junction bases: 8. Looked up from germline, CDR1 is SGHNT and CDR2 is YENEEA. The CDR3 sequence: CASSQGQATKLFF. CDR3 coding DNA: TGTGCCAGCAGCCAAGGACAGGCGACTAAACTGTTTTTT.

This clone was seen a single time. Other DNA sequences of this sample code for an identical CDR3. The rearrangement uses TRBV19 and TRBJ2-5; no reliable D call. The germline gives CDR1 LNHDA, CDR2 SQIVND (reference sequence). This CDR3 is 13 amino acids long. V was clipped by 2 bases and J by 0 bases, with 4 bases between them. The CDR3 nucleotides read TGTGCCAGTAGTATACAGAACCAAGAGACCCAGTACTTC. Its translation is CASSIQNQETQYF.

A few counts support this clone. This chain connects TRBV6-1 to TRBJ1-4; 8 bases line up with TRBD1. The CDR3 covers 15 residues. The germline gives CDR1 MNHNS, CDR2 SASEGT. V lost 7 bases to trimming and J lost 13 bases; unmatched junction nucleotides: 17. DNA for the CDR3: TGTGCCAGCACCGAAATACAGGGGGTAATGAATCTACTGTTTTTT. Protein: CASTEIQGVMNLLFF.

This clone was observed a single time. CDR3 nucleotides: TGTGCCTGGAGTGGGAGAAACACTGAAGCTTTCTTT. It yields the protein CAWSGRNTEAFF. The rearrangement uses TRBV30 and TRBJ1-1, with no clear D. This CDR3 is built from 12 residues. Germline CDR1 is GTSNPN and CDR2 is SVGIG (reference sequence). The V gene lost 1 base and the J gene lost 2 bases, with 5 bases spanning the gap.

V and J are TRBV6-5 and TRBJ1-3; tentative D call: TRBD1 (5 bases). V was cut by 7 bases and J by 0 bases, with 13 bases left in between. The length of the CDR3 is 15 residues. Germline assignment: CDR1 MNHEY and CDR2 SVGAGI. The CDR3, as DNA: TGTGCCAGCACCCCGGGACTGATCTCTGGAAACACCATATATTTT. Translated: CASTPGLISGNTIYF.

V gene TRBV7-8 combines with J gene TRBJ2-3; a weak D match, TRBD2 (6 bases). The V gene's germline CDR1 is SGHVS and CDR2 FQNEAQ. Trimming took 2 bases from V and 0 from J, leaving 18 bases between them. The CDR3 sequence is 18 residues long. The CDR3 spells CASSLRATGAGSTDTQYF. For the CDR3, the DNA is TGTGCCAGCAGCTTAAGGGCAACTGGAGCGGGCAGCACAGATACGCAGTATTTT.

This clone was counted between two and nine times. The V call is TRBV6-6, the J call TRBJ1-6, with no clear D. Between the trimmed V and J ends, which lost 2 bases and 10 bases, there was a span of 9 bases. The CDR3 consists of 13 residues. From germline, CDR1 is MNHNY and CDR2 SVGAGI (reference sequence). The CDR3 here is CASSYVEESPLHF. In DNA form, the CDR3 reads TGTGCCAGCAGTTACGTCGAGGAATCACCCCTCCACTTT.